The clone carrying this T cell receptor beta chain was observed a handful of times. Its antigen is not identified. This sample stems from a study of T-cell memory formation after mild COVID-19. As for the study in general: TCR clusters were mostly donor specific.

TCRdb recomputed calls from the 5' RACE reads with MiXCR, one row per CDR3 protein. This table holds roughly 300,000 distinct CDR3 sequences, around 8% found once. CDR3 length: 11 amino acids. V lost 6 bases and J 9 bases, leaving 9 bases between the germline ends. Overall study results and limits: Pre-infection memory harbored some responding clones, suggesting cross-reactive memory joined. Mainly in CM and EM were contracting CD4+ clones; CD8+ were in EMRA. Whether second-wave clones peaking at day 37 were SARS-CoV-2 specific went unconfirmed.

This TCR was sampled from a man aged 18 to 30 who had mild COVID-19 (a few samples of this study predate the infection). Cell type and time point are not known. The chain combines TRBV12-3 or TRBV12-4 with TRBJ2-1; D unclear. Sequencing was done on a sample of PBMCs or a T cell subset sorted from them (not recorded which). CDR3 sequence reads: CASRWGSEQFF. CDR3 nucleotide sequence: TGTGCCAGCAGGTGGGGTAGTGAGCAGTTCTTC.